The 9 T cell receptor beta chains given below trace back to one sample, sequenced in a study of cytomegalovirus exposure and HLA in healthy donors. It was with 60 Vbeta and 13 Jbeta primers that the PCR ran. The method was immunoSEQ multiplex PCR; TCRdb's version includes in-frame clones alone and lacks a portion of them. The repertoire holds about 200,000 clones, with about four fifths as singletons. Sequencing was carried out using PBMCs. The source is a boy aged 2 to 9 in good health and CMV-seronegative.

This clone was found once. The chain carries TRBV19 and TRBJ1-5, with 10 bases lining up with TRBD1. Germline-derived CDR1 and CDR2 are LNHDA and SQIVND (reference sequence). J was trimmed by 0 bases and V by 6 bases; bases with no gene match: 5. The CDR3 runs 16 residues. The CDR3 region is CASSRQGAYSNQPQHF. The CDR3 bases are TGTGCCAGTAGCCGACAGGGGGCATATAGCAATCAGCCCCAGCATTTT. Complete variable domain (other parts from reference TRBV19 and TRBJ1-5): DGGITQSPKYLFRKEGQNVTLSCEQNLNHDAMYWYRQDPGQGLRLIYYSQIVNDFQKGDIAEGYSVSREKKESFPLTVTSAQKNPTAFYLCASSRQGAYSNQPQHFGDGTRLSIL.

The chain recombines TRBV18 with TRBJ2-3; 7 positions agree with TRBD1. Germline assignment: CDR1 KGHSH and CDR2 LQKENI. Trimming at V came to 3 bases and at J to 1 base, leaving 7 bases not matched to a gene. CDR3 length equals 16 residues. CDR3 sequence reads: CASSPLPGTGTDTQYF. CDR3 bases: TGTGCCAGCTCACCGCTCCCCGGGACAGGCACAGATACGCAGTATTTT.

This chain joins TRBV7-8 and TRBJ2-7, with TRBD1 matching 9 bases. The CDR3 covers 15 residues. Germline values: CDR1 SGHVS, CDR2 FQNEAQ. V lost 1 base to trimming and J lost 4 bases; unmatched junction nucleotides: 5. CDR3 nucleotide sequence: TGTGCCAGCAGCTTAGATAGGGACAGGGTGTACGAGCAGTACTTC. Translating it yields CASSLDRDRVYEQYF.

As regards this clone: The sample contains more than one DNA sequence encoding this CDR3. The chain employs TRBV27 and TRBJ2-1; the match to TRBD2 covers 10 bases. Germline V gives CDR1 MNHEY, CDR2 SMNVEV (reference sequence). The ends lost 9 bases at V and 2 bases at J; junction bases unmatched: 10. This CDR3 comprises 16 residues. The CDR3 is CASRSGLAVTYNEQFF. The CDR3 nucleotides read TGTGCCAGTAGATCCGGACTAGCGGTAACCTACAATGAGCAGTTCTTC.

The J gene is TRBJ2-7, the V gene TRBV5-8; 9 positions agree with TRBD1. This CDR3 is 15 amino acids long. Trimming cost V 4 bases and J 7 bases; bases outside gene matches: 12. CDR1 and CDR2 from the germline V gene are SGHTS and YDEGEE. DNA of the CDR3: TGTGCCAGCAGCCCCGGGACAGGGCCACACCGGGAGCAGTACTTC. Translating it yields CASSPGTGPHREQYF. Full variable domain (outside the CDR3, taken from reference TRBV5-8 and TRBJ2-7): EAGVTQSPTHLIKTRGQQATLRCSPISGHTSVYWYQQALGLGLQFLLWYDEGEERNRGNFPPRFSGRQFPNYSSELNVNALELEDSALYLCASSPGTGPHREQYFGPGTRLTVT.

V and J are TRBV7-2 and TRBJ1-5, with D unclear. Germline lookup yields CDR1 SGHTA and CDR2 FQGNSA. This CDR3 has 14 residues. V was trimmed by 5 bases and J by 0 bases, leaving 8 bases between them. The CDR3 coding sequence is TGTGCCAGCAGCATCCGACATAGCAATCAGCCCCAGCATTTT. It encodes CASSIRHSNQPQHF.

The chain has TRBV7-2 and TRBJ2-5, with 7 bases lining up with TRBD1. Judging by the DNA end, TRBJ2-7 fits better; the J call may be wrong. There are 14 residues in the CDR3. CDR1 is SGHTA and CDR2 is FQGNSA in the germline V gene. The DNA of the CDR3 is TGTGCCAGCAGCTCCGTATCACAGGGGTACGAGCAGTACTTC. It codes for CASSSVSQGYEQYF.

J is TRBJ1-1 and V is TRBV4-2; D gene uncertain. V shed 1 base and J shed 1 base, with 16 bases lying between them. This CDR3 is built from 17 residues. Per the germline V gene, CDR1 is LGHNA and CDR2 is YNFKEQ. DNA for the CDR3: TGTGCCAGCAGCCAAGCAACAGAGCGGGCCCAGAACACTGAAGCTTTCTTT. This translates into CASSQATERAQNTEAFF.

The V call is TRBV4-3, the J call TRBJ1-5; D remains ambiguous. V dropped 0 bases and J dropped 0 bases, with 18 bases sitting between them. The V gene's germline CDR1 is LGHNA and CDR2 YSLEER. This CDR3 is built from 19 residues. The CDR3 loop reads CASSQDRKWGDLSNQPQHF. CDR3 bases: TGCGCCAGCAGCCAAGATAGGAAGTGGGGAGACCTTAGCAATCAGCCCCAGCATTTT.